The 15 T cell receptor beta chains below come from one sample, sequenced in a study of identical twins. TCRdb used MiXCR to reprocess the 5' RACE reads, holding one entry per CDR3 protein. Here the sample spans about 260,000 distinct CDR3 sequences, approximately 7% being singletons. The same data also went into a second study, on yellow fever vaccine responses in identical twins.

Specimen: memory (CD45RO+) T cells sorted from blood. Source of these receptors: a woman aged 18 to 35 in good health.

V usage is TRBV29-1 and J usage is TRBJ2-7, with D perhaps matching TRBD2 (6 bases). The CDR3 spans 14 residues. Deletions cut 7 bases from V and 4 bases from J, with 20 bases between. Germline V gene data show CDR1 as SQVTM and CDR2 as ANQGSEA. As DNA, the CDR3 is TGCAGCGCCCGTGGGGGGTTCAGTGGTTACGAGCAGTACTTC. Its protein is CSARGGFSGYEQYF.

This clonotype was counted only a few times. The chain has TRBV5-1 and TRBJ1-2; 9 bases agree with TRBD1. In germline, CDR1 is SGHRS, CDR2 YFSETQ. CDR3 size: 16 residues. J was trimmed by 5 bases and V by 0 bases; bases with no gene match: 8. CDR3 loop: CASSLGASGTGYGYTF. Written as DNA, the CDR3 is TGCGCCAGCAGCTTGGGGGCCTCCGGGACAGGGTATGGCTACACCTTC.

This clonotype was observed a handful of times. CDR3 region: CASTTEATGANVLTF. DNA of the CDR3: TGTGCCAGCACGACAGAAGCTACTGGGGCCAACGTCCTGACTTTC. The chain joins TRBV6-1 to TRBJ2-6, with D possibly TRBD1 on 5 matching bases. Germline V CDR1 and CDR2: MNHNS, SASEGT. Trimming removed 7 bases at V and 2 bases at J, with 12 bases between. The CDR3 is 15 amino acids.

This clonotype has at least ten counts. The chain has TRBV11-1 and TRBJ2-6, with TRBD2 as a possible D gene (5 bases). The V gene's germline CDR1 is SGHAT and CDR2 FQDESV (reference sequence). The CDR3 consists of 18 residues. V was cut by 2 bases and J by 0 bases, with 14 bases left in between. The DNA of the CDR3 is TGTGCCAGCAGCTTATACCGGGATTCTCTCTCTGGGGCCAACGTCCTGACTTTC. The encoded protein is CASSLYRDSLSGANVLTF.

This clonotype was observed a handful of times. The chain uses TRBV6-1 and TRBJ2-7; TRBD2 matches 7 bases. CDR1 MNHNS and CDR2 SASEGT come from the germline V gene. V dropped 5 bases and J dropped 6; count of bases not matched to a gene: 10. The CDR3 is 14 residues long. This CDR3 reads CASSPRTSPVEQYF. CDR3 in DNA: TGTGCCAGCAGTCCAAGGACTAGTCCTGTCGAGCAGTACTTC.

The sample holds many counts of this clonotype. The rearrangement joins TRBV27 to TRBJ2-1; the D gene could be TRBD1 or TRBD2 (6 bases each). Germline V lookup: CDR1 MNHEY, CDR2 SMNVEV (reference sequence). V dropped 7 bases and J dropped 0 bases, with 16 bases sitting between them. The CDR3 length is 16 residues. The CDR3: CASIYRRGDSYNEQFF. The CDR3, as DNA: TGTGCCAGCATATACAGAAGGGGGGACTCCTACAATGAGCAGTTCTTC.

This clonotype was found many times. The chain uses TRBV12-3 or TRBV12-4 and TRBJ2-5; 10 bases are a match to TRBD1. CDR3 length equals 15 residues. V gave up 4 bases and J gave up 6 bases; unmatched junction bases: 8. The CDR3 spells CASSSPGQGRQTQYF. CDR3 sequence (DNA): TGTGCCAGCAGTTCTCCGGGACAGGGGAGGCAGACCCAGTACTTC.

V usage is TRBV2 and J usage is TRBJ2-2, with TRBD2 matching over 10 bases. V was clipped by 7 bases and J by 6 bases; unmatched bases: 5. This CDR3 contains 14 residues. Germline loops: CDR1 SNHLY, CDR2 FYNNEI. The CDR3 nucleotides read TGTGCCAGCAAAGCGGGAGGGCCGGCCGGGGAGCTGTTTTTT. Its protein is CASKAGGPAGELFF.

This clonotype turned up a few times. The rearrangement uses TRBV7-8 and TRBJ2-1; possible D gene TRBD2, 7 bases. The length of the CDR3 is 14 residues. CDR1 and CDR2 from the germline V gene are SGHVS and FQNEAQ. V was cut by 6 bases and J by 4 bases, with 13 bases left in between. The CDR3, as DNA: TGTGCCAGCAGGCGGGGGCCGATTTACAATGAGCAGTTCTTC. Translation gives CASRRGPIYNEQFF.

DNA of the CDR3: TGTGCCAGCTCACCACCGGGGGGTGGAAATCAGCCCCAGCATTTT. Its protein is CASSPPGGGNQPQHF. The chain joins TRBV18 to TRBJ1-5, with a tentative D call TRBD1 (5 bases). Trimming cost V 0 bases and J 4 bases, with 10 bases left between them. The CDR3 runs 15 residues. Germline V gives CDR1 KGHSH, CDR2 LQKENI.

This clonotype has at least ten counts. The chain recombines TRBV6-5 with TRBJ1-3; the match to TRBD1 covers 9 bases. J lost 9 bases, V lost 10 bases, and 19 bases had no gene match. Looked up from germline, CDR1 is MNHEY and CDR2 is SVGAGI. The CDR3 runs to 16 residues. The CDR3 region is CATKSAGTGYRSTIYF. The CDR3, as DNA: TGTGCCACCAAGAGCGCCGGGACAGGGTATAGGAGCACCATATATTTT.

The rearrangement joins TRBV20-1 to TRBJ1-1; D unclear. CDR3 length: 13 residues. CDR1 is DFQATT and CDR2 is SNEGSKA in the germline V gene (reference sequence). Trimming left V 3 bases short and J 4 bases short, with 12 bases between. The DNA of the CDR3 is TGCAGTGCTAGTGGGGAGGTGGGCACTGAAGCTTTCTTT. It specifies CSASGEVGTEAFF.

This clonotype was counted ten times or more. The chain recombines TRBV7-8 with TRBJ2-3; TRBD1 matches 7 bases. CDR1 SGHVS and CDR2 FQNEAQ come from the germline V gene. This CDR3 contains 15 residues. Trimming took 5 bases from V and 1 from J; bases not matched to a gene: 6. CDR3 region: CASSAQGIRTDTQYF. The CDR3 DNA is TGTGCCAGCAGCGCACAGGGGATTCGCACAGATACGCAGTATTTT.

This clonotype was recorded many times. The chain carries TRBV9 and TRBJ2-3; TRBD2 agrees at 8 bases. Germline CDR1 SGDLS, CDR2 YYNGEE. J lost 1 base, V lost 4 bases, and 5 bases had no gene match. The CDR3 runs to 15 residues. The CDR3 bases are TGTGCCAGCAGCAGATCTAGCGGGCGCACAGATACGCAGTATTTT. This sequence encodes CASSRSSGRTDTQYF. The full variable domain, its missing parts supplied by reference TRBV9 and TRBJ2-3, is DSGVTQTPKHLITATGQRVTLRCSPRSGDLSVYWYQQSLDQGLQFLIQYYNGEERAKGNILERFSAQQFPDLHSELNLSSLELGDSALYFCASSRSSGRTDTQYFGPGTRLTVL.

This clonotype has a handful of counts. The genes are TRBV2 and TRBJ1-1, with D unclear. The V and J ends lost 8 bases and 7 bases respectively, with 14 bases between them. CDR3 size: 12 residues. Germline-derived CDR1 and CDR2 are SNHLY and FYNNEI. CDR3 coding DNA: TGTGCCAGCTTCCCTGGATTGAATGAAGCTTTCTTT. It translates to CASFPGLNEAFF.